Presented here are 8 T cell receptor beta chains from one specimen sequenced in a study of blood T cell repertoires in COVID-19. This table comes from immunoSEQ multiplex PCR, and its TCRdb copy is limited to in-frame clones, with some not included. The table includes just under 80,000 clones, less than 85% detected once. Specimen: peripheral blood. These TCRs come from a woman in her 70s with acute or convalescent COVID-19.

The chain couples TRBV13 to TRBJ2-2; D ambiguous. From germline, CDR1 is PRHDT and CDR2 FYEKMQ (reference sequence). The CDR3 runs to 13 residues. The V gene lost 5 bases and the J gene lost 2 bases, with 6 bases spanning the gap. CDR3 protein: CASSLRNTGELFF. The CDR3 coding sequence is TGTGCCAGCAGCCTACGAAACACCGGGGAGCTGTTTTTT.

The chain carries TRBV9 and TRBJ2-5, with 9 bases lining up with TRBD2. The CDR3 contains 16 residues. Germline CDR1 reads SGDLS; CDR2 reads YYNGEE. V shed 3 bases and J 5 bases; nucleotides not matched to a gene: 11. The CDR3 loop is CASSAEGGGAGETQYF. The CDR3 nucleotides are TGTGCCAGCAGCGCGGAAGGCGGGGGGGCTGGGGAGACCCAGTACTTC. The whole variable domain, filled in from reference TRBV9 and TRBJ2-5, reads DSGVTQTPKHLITATGQRVTLRCSPRSGDLSVYWYQQSLDQGLQFLIQYYNGEERAKGNILERFSAQQFPDLHSELNLSSLELGDSALYFCASSAEGGGAGETQYFGPGTRLLVL.

This chain joins TRBV6-2 or TRBV6-3 and TRBJ1-2, with no clear D. Per the germline V gene, CDR1 is MNHEY and CDR2 is SVGEGT. CDR3 length: 13 residues. Trimming took 5 bases from V and 2 from J, leaving 9 bases between them. CDR3 in amino acids: CASSPYTNYGYTF. Here the CDR3 DNA reads TGTGCCAGCAGTCCATACACAAACTATGGCTACACCTTC.

This chain links TRBV6-6 with TRBJ2-2; D is unresolved. V lost 4 bases and J 2 bases, leaving 5 bases between the germline ends. CDR1 is MNHNY and CDR2 is SVGAGI in the germline V gene (reference sequence). The CDR3 runs to 13 residues. CDR3 DNA: TGTGCCAGCAGTTCGCGCAACACCGGGGAGCTGTTTTTT. This codes for CASSSRNTGELFF.

The J gene is TRBJ2-3, the V gene TRBV6-1; 7 bases match TRBD1. V dropped 3 bases and J dropped 6; count of bases not matched to a gene: 15. The CDR3 consists of 17 residues. CDR1 and CDR2 (germline): MNHNS, SASEGT. CDR3 in amino acids: CASSELGDKGAWDTQYF. In nucleotides, the CDR3 is TGTGCCAGCAGTGAGTTAGGGGATAAGGGGGCATGGGATACGCAGTATTTT.

This chain connects TRBV5-1 to TRBJ1-1; D might be TRBD1 (6 bases). The V gene lost 7 bases and the J gene lost 3 bases, with 13 bases spanning the gap. Per germline, CDR1 SGHRS and CDR2 YFSETQ. This CDR3 is 13 amino acids long. CDR3: CASSTGMDTEAFF. The DNA for the CDR3 is TGCGCCAGCTCTACAGGGATGGACACTGAAGCTTTCTTT.

The chain recombines TRBV5-4 with TRBJ2-3; tentatively, D is TRBD1 (6 bases). Trimming took off 0 bases at V and 4 bases at J, with 12 bases between the two ends. The CDR3 contains 15 residues. Germline V gene data show CDR1 as SGHNT and CDR2 as YYREEE (reference sequence). The CDR3 bases are TGTGCCAGCAGCTTGGGGCAGGGGACCTCAGATACGCAGTATTTT. This codes for CASSLGQGTSDTQYF.

This clone was found a few times. The rearrangement links TRBV4-2 to TRBJ1-2, with D perhaps matching TRBD1 (6 bases). The V end lost 0 bases, the J end lost 3 bases, and 14 bases lay between the germline ends. CDR1 is LGHNA and CDR2 is YNFKEQ in the germline V gene. This CDR3 comprises 16 residues. The CDR3 sequence is CASSQERGRGDYGYTF. As DNA, the CDR3 is TGTGCCAGCAGCCAAGAGAGGGGCAGGGGCGACTATGGCTACACCTTC.